This T cell receptor (beta chain) was observed in a study of shared clonotypes between healthy human individuals. General observations from the study: Shared clonotypes across all four donors exceeded non-shared ones in generation probability. An effect of sequencing depth on clonotype sharing among donors was expected.

Germline CDR1 KGHSH, CDR2 LQKENI. This CDR3 contains 16 residues. The ends were cut back, 8 bases at V and 2 bases at J, with 18 bases in the middle. This clone was observed a handful of times. Its antigen is unidentified. In the original analysis: Owing to the provision of junction-only sequences devoid of quality scores by immunoSEQ, filtering differed. The table came from immunoSEQ multiplex PCR; TCRdb's copy has only in-frame clones and leaves some out. V, J and clone size are those of that table, while D and trimming were read from the DNA. This table holds around 1.1 million clones, approximately 75% found once.

The receptor comes from a man aged 18 to 30 in good health. Some clones in this sample may be carry-over from other donors' samples. The chain combines TRBV18 with TRBJ2-2; possible D gene TRBD1, 6 bases. The sample comprised memory CD4+ T cells from PBMCs. Subset: CD45RA-negative fraction. CDR3 nucleotides: TGTGCCAGCACAACGATGGGGGCCACCAACACCGGGGAGCTGTTTTTT. It is translated as CASTTMGATNTGELFF.